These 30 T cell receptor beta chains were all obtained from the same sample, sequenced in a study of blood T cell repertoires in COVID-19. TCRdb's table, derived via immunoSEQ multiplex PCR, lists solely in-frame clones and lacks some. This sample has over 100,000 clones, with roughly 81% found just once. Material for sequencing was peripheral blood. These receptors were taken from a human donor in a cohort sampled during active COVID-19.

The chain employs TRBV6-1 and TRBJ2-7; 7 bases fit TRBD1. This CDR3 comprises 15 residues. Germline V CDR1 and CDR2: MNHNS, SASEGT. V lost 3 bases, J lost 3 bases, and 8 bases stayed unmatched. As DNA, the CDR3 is TGTGCCAGCAGTGACCCCGGACAGGCACACTACGAGCAGTACTTC. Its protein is CASSDPGQAHYEQYF.

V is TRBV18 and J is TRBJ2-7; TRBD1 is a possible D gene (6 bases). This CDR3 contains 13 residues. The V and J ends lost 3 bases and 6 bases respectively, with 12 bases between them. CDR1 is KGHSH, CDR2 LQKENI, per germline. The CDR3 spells CASSPTTGPEQYF. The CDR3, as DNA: TGTGCCAGCTCACCGACGACAGGCCCCGAGCAGTACTTC.

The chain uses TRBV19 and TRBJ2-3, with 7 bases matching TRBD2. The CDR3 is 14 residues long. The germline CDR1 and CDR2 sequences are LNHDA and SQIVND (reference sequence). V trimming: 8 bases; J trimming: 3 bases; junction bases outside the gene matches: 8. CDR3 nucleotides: TGTGCCAGTTCGGCTAGCGGACTTACAGATACGCAGTATTTT. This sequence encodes CASSASGLTDTQYF.

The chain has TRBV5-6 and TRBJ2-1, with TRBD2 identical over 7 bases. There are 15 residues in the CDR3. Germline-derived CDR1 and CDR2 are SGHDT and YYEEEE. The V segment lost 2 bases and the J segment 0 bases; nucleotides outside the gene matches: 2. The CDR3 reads CASSFRGSSYNEQFF. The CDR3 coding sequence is TGTGCCAGCAGCTTCCGCGGGAGCTCCTACAATGAGCAGTTCTTC. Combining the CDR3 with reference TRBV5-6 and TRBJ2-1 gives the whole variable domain DAGVTQSPTHLIKTRGQQVTLRCSPKSGHDTVSWYQQALGQGPQFIFQYYEEEERQRGNFPDRFSGHQFPNYSSELNVNALLLGDSALYLCASSFRGSSYNEQFFGPGTRLTVL.

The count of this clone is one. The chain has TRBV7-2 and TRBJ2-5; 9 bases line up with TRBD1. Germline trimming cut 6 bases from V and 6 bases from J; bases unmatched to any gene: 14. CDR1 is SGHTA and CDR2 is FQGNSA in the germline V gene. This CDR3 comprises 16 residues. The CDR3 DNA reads TGTGCCAGCAGTAGACCCTATCCGGGACAGGGAAAGACCCAGTACTTC. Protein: CASSRPYPGQGKTQYF.

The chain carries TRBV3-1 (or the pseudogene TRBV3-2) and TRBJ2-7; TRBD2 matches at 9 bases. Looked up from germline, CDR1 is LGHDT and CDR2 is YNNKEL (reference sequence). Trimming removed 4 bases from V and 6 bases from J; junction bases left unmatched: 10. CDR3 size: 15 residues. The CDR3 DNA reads TGTGCCAGCAGCCTCGGCGGGACTAGCCGAGTCGAGCAGTACTTC. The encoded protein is CASSLGGTSRVEQYF.

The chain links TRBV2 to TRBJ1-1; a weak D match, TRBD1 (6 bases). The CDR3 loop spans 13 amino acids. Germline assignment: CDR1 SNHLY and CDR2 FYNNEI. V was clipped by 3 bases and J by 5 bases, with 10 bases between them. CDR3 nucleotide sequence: TGTGCCAGCAGTGAGAGGGGGAGAACTGAAGCTTTCTTT. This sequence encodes CASSERGRTEAFF.

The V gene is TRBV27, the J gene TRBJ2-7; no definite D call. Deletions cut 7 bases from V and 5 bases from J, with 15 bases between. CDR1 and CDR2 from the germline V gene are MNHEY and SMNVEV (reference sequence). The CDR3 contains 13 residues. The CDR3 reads CASKPRIGHEQYF. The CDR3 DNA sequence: TGTGCCAGCAAACCTCGGATTGGGCACGAGCAGTACTTC.

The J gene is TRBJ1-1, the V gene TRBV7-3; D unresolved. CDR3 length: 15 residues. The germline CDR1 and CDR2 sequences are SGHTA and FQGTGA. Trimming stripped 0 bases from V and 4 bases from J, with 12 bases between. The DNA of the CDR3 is TGTGCCAGCAGCTTAACACTTTTTATGAGCACTGAAGCTTTCTTT. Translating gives CASSLTLFMSTEAFF.

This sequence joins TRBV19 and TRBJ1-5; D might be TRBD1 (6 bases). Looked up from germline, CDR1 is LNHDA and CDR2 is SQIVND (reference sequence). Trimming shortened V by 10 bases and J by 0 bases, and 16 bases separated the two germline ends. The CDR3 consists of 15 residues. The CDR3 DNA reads TGTGCCACCAGAACCCCGGGACATAGCAATCAGCCCCAGCATTTT. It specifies CATRTPGHSNQPQHF.

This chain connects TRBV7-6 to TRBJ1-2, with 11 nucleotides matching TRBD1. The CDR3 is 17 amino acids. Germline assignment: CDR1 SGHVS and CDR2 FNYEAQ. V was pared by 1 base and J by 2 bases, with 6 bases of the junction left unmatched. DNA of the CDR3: TGTGCCAGCAGCTTAGTACCGCGGACAGGGGGCAACTATGGCTACACCTTC. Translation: CASSLVPRTGGNYGYTF.

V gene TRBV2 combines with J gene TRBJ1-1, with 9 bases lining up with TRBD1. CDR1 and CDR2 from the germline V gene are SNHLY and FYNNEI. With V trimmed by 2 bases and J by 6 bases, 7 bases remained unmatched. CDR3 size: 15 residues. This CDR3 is CASSESRTGGSEAFF. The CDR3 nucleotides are TGTGCCAGCAGTGAATCGCGAACAGGGGGCTCTGAAGCTTTCTTT.

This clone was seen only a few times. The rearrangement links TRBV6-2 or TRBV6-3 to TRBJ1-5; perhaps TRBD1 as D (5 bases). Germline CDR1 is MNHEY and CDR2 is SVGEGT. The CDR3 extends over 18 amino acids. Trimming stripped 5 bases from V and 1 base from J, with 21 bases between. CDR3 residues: CASSPQGHGYYSNQPQHF. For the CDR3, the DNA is TGTGCCAGCAGTCCCCAGGGCCATGGTTATTACAGCAATCAGCCCCAGCATTTT.

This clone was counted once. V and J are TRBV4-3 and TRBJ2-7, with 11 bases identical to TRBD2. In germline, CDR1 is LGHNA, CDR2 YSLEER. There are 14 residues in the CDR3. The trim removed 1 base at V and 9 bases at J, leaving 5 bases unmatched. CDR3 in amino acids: CASSQGTGTSGQYF. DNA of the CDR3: TGCGCCAGCAGCCAAGGAACCGGGACTAGCGGGCAGTACTTC.

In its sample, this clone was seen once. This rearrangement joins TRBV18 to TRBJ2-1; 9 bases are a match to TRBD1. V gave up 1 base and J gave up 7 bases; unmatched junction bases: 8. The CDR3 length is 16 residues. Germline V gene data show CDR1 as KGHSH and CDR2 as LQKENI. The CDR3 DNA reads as TGTGCCAGCTCACCACTCCTTGGGACAGGGAGAAATGAGCAGTTCTTC. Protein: CASSPLLGTGRNEQFF.

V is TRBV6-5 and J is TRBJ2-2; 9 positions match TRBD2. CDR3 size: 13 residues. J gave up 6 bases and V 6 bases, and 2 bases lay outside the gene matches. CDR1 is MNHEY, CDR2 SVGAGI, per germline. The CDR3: CASSQREAGELFF. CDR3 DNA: TGTGCCAGCAGCCAGCGGGAGGCCGGGGAGCTGTTTTTT.

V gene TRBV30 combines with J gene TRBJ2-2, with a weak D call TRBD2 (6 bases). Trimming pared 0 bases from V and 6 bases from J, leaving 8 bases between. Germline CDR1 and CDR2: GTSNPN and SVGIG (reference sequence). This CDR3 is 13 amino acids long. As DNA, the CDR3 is TGTGCCTGGAGTGTATGGGGGGCCGGGGAGCTGTTTTTT. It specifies CAWSVWGAGELFF.

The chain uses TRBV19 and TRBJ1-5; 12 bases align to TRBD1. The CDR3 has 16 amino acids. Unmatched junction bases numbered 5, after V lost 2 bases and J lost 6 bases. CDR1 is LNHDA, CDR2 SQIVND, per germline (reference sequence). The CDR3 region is CASSIRDRGRAQPQHF. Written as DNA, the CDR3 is TGTGCCAGTAGTATACGGGACAGGGGGCGAGCTCAGCCCCAGCATTTT.

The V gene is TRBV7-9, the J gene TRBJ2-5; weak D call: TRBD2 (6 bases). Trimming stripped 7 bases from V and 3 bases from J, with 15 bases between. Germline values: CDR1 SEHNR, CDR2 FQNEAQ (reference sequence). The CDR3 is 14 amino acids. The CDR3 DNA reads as TGTGCCAGCACCAGGAGGGCAAACGAAGAGACCCAGTACTTC. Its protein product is CASTRRANEETQYF.

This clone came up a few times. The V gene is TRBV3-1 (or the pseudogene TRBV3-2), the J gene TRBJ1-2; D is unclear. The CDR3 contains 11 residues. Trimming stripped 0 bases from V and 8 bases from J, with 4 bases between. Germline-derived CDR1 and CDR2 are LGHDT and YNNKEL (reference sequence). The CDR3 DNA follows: TGTGCCAGCAGCCAAGAACTGGGCTACACCTTC. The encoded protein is CASSQELGYTF.

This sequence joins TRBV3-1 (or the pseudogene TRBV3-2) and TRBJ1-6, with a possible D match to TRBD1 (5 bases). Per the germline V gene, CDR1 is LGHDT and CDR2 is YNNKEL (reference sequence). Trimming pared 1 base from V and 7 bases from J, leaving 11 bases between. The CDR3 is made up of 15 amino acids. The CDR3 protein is CASSQGTGQNSPLHF. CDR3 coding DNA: TGTGCCAGCAGCCAAGGCACAGGTCAAAATTCACCCCTCCACTTT.

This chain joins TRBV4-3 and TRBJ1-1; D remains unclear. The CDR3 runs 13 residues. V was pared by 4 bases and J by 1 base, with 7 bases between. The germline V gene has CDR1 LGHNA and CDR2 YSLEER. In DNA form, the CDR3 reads TGCGCCAGCAGCCGCTCCGGGAACACTGAAGCTTTCTTT. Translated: CASSRSGNTEAFF.

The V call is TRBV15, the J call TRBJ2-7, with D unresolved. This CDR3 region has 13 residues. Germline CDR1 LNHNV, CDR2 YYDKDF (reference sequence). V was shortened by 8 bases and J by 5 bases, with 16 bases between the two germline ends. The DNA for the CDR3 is TGTGCCACCGGCCACCGGTTTCGGGACGAGCAGTACTTC. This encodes CATGHRFRDEQYF.

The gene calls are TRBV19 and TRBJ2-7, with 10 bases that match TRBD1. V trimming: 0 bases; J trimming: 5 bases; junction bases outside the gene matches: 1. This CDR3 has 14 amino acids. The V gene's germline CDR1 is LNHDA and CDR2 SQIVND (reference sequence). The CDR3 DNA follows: TGTGCCAGTAGTATAGAGACAGGGGGCCACGAGCAGTACTTC. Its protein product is CASSIETGGHEQYF.

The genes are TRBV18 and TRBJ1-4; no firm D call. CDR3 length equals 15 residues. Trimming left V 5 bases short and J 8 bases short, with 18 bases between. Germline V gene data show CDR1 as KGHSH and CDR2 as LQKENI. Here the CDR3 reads CASSETNNPGEKLFF. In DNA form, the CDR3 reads TGTGCCAGCTCAGAAACAAACAACCCGGGGGAAAAACTGTTTTTT.

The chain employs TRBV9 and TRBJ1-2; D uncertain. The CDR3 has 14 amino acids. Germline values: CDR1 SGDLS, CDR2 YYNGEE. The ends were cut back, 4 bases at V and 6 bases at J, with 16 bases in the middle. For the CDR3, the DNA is TGTGCCAGCAGCCCAACCCCCCTCGGGGATGGCTACACCTTC. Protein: CASSPTPLGDGYTF.

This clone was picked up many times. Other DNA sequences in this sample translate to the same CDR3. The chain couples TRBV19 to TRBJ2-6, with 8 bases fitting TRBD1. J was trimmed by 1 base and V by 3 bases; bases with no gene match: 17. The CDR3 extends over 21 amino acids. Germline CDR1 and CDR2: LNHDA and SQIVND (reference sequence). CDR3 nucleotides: TGTGCCAGTAGTATCTCTGGCAGGGGGCAATCAGTCCTATCTGGGGCCAACGTCCTGACTTTC. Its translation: CASSISGRGQSVLSGANVLTF. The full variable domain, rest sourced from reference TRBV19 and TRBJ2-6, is DGGITQSPKYLFRKEGQNVTLSCEQNLNHDAMYWYRQDPGQGLRLIYYSQIVNDFQKGDIAEGYSVSREKKESFPLTVTSAQKNPTAFYLCASSISGRGQSVLSGANVLTFGAGSRLTVL.

CDR3 bases: TGTGCCAGCTCACCAGAGACAGGTCTTAGCACAGATACGCAGTATTTT. Protein: CASSPETGLSTDTQYF. The V call is TRBV18, the J call TRBJ2-3, with TRBD1 as a possible D gene (6 bases). The CDR3 is made up of 16 amino acids. Germline values: CDR1 KGHSH, CDR2 LQKENI. Between the trimmed V and J ends, which lost 2 bases and 0 bases, there was a span of 12 bases.

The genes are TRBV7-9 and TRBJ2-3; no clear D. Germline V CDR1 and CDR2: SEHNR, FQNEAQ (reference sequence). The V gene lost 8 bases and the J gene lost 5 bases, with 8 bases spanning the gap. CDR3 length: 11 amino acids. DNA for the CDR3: TGTGCCAGCGGCCGCCAAGATACGCAGTATTTT. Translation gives CASGRQDTQYF.

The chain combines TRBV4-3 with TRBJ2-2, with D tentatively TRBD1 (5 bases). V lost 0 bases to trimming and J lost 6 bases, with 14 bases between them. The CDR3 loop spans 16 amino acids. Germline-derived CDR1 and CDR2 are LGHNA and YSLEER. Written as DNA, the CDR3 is TGCGCCAGCAGCCAAGAAGGGCAGGGTTGGTCCGGGGAGCTGTTTTTT. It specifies CASSQEGQGWSGELFF.